These T cell receptor beta chains were read from a single sample in a study of cytomegalovirus exposure and HLA in healthy donors. Profiled with immunoSEQ multiplex PCR; TCRdb holds only in-frame clones, not every one. Of 150,000 to 180,000 clones listed, around 79% are singletons. The sequenced sample was PBMCs. The origin of the receptors is a man aged 25-45 years in good health and CMV-seropositive. Both conserved end residues are part of each CDR3. D genes are given only for firm matches. Only part of the rows carry a size: once, few, many, or a class if the clone is expanded.

d_gene: .; abundance: .; j_gene: TRBJ1-4; v_gene: TRBV11-2; CDR3aa: CASSLGVGTPGKLFF; CDR3nt: TGTGCCAGCAGCTTGGGGGTCGGGACTCCCGGGAAACTGTTTTTT
d_gene: .; abundance: .; j_gene: TRBJ2-1; v_gene: TRBV2; CDR3aa: CASRVGGEQFF; CDR3nt: TGTGCCAGCAGGGTAGGGGGTGAGCAGTTCTTC
d_gene: .; abundance: few; j_gene: TRBJ2-5; v_gene: TRBV10-1; CDR3aa: CASSESRGKETQYF; CDR3nt: TGCGCCAGCAGTGAGTCAAGGGGAAAAGAGACCCAGTACTTC
d_gene: TRBD2; abundance: few; j_gene: TRBJ2-7; v_gene: TRBV30; CDR3aa: CAWQPLRGGSINEQYF; CDR3nt: TGTGCCTGGCAACCCCTTCGGGGGGGATCTATTAACGAGCAGTACTTC
d_gene: TRBD1; abundance: .; j_gene: TRBJ2-1; v_gene: TRBV4-3; CDR3aa: CASSPRDRADNEQFF; CDR3nt: TGCGCCAGCAGCCCCCGGGACAGGGCCGATAATGAGCAGTTCTTC
d_gene: TRBD2; abundance: .; j_gene: TRBJ2-7; v_gene: TRBV9; CDR3aa: CASSGGGLGEVYF; CDR3nt: TGTGCCAGCAGTGGGGGGGGTCTTGGGGAGGTGTACTTC
d_gene: TRBD2; abundance: once; j_gene: TRBJ2-1; v_gene: TRBV28; CDR3aa: CASSPGLAGGREQFF; CDR3nt: TGTGCCAGCAGTCCCGGGCTAGCGGGAGGGCGCGAGCAGTTCTTC
d_gene: .; abundance: .; j_gene: TRBJ1-2; v_gene: TRBV30; CDR3aa: CAWSQIYGYTF; CDR3nt: TGTGCCTGGAGTCAAATCTATGGCTACACCTTC
d_gene: TRBD2; abundance: .; j_gene: TRBJ2-5; v_gene: TRBV7-9; CDR3aa: CASSYPGGAGETQYF; CDR3nt: TGTGCCAGCAGCTACCCGGGAGGGGCGGGGGAGACCCAGTACTTC
d_gene: .; abundance: few; j_gene: TRBJ1-2; v_gene: TRBV4-1; CDR3aa: CASSQEVQGIYGYTF; CDR3nt: TGCGCCAGCAGCCAAGAGGTCCAGGGAATCTATGGCTACACCTTC
d_gene: .; abundance: .; j_gene: TRBJ2-7; v_gene: TRBV5-5; CDR3aa: CASSLPGSGTYEQYF; CDR3nt: TGTGCCAGCAGCTTGCCTGGTAGCGGTACCTACGAGCAGTACTTC
d_gene: TRBD1; abundance: few; j_gene: TRBJ2-7; v_gene: TRBV5-1; CDR3aa: CASSRGQGRYEQYF; CDR3nt: TGCGCCAGCAGCCGGGGACAGGGTCGGTACGAGCAGTACTTC
d_gene: .; abundance: .; j_gene: TRBJ1-6; v_gene: TRBV13; CDR3aa: CASRRGGSNSPLHF; CDR3nt: TGTGCCAGCAGGAGAGGGGGATCCAATTCACCCCTCCACTTT
d_gene: TRBD1; abundance: .; j_gene: TRBJ1-2; v_gene: TRBV6-5; CDR3aa: CATWGQKVYGYTF; CDR3nt: TGTGCCACATGGGGACAGAAAGTCTATGGCTACACCTTC
d_gene: .; abundance: few; j_gene: TRBJ2-3; v_gene: TRBV11-3; CDR3aa: CASSFSGTDTQYF; CDR3nt: TGTGCCAGCAGCTTTAGCGGCACAGATACGCAGTATTTT
d_gene: TRBD1; abundance: .; j_gene: TRBJ2-7; v_gene: TRBV2; CDR3aa: CASSTRQGGSGEQYF; CDR3nt: TGTGCCAGCAGTACCCGACAGGGTGGGAGCGGCGAGCAGTACTTC
d_gene: TRBD1; abundance: few; j_gene: TRBJ1-5; v_gene: TRBV7-6; CDR3aa: CASSSLTGGQPQHF; CDR3nt: TGTGCCAGCAGCTCCCTTACAGGGGGTCAGCCCCAGCATTTT
d_gene: .; abundance: .; j_gene: TRBJ1-3; v_gene: TRBV9; CDR3aa: CASSVEARRQELYF; CDR3nt: TGTGCCAGCAGCGTAGAAGCCCGAAGACAGGAACTATATTTT
d_gene: TRBD2; abundance: .; j_gene: TRBJ2-5; v_gene: TRBV4-2; CDR3aa: CASSQVKTGLAGTRETQYF; CDR3nt: TGTGCCAGCAGCCAAGTAAAAACCGGACTAGCGGGAACCCGGGAGACCCAGTACTTC
d_gene: .; abundance: .; j_gene: TRBJ1-2; v_gene: TRBV4-2; CDR3aa: CASSQDRGQGPQGGYTF; CDR3nt: TGTGCCAGCAGCCAAGATAGAGGGCAGGGGCCGCAGGGGGGCTACACCTTC
d_gene: .; abundance: .; j_gene: TRBJ1-1; v_gene: TRBV12-5; CDR3aa: CASGLVPGATEAFF; CDR3nt: TGTGCTAGTGGTTTGGTACCAGGGGCCACTGAAGCTTTCTTT
d_gene: .; abundance: .; j_gene: TRBJ2-2; v_gene: TRBV10-3; CDR3aa: CAISESTGYEVTGELFF; CDR3nt: TGTGCCATCAGTGAGTCGACTGGGTATGAGGTTACCGGGGAGCTGTTTTTT
d_gene: .; abundance: .; j_gene: TRBJ2-6; v_gene: TRBV19; CDR3aa: CASNGQLASGANVLTF; CDR3nt: TGTGCCAGTAACGGACAGCTGGCCTCTGGGGCCAACGTCCTGACTTTC
d_gene: .; abundance: few; j_gene: TRBJ2-1; v_gene: TRBV6-1; CDR3aa: CASSDSAGANNEQFF; CDR3nt: TGTGCCAGCAGTGACTCGGCGGGGGCCAACAATGAGCAGTTCTTC
d_gene: TRBD2; abundance: once; j_gene: TRBJ2-5; v_gene: TRBV9; CDR3aa: CASSVGGAGGGETQYF; CDR3nt: TGTGCCAGCAGCGTAGGCGGAGCGGGAGGGGGAGAGACCCAGTACTTC
d_gene: TRBD2; abundance: .; j_gene: TRBJ2-3; v_gene: TRBV6-4; CDR3aa: CASSMEAGVGGDTQYF; CDR3nt: TGTGCCAGCAGTATGGAAGCGGGGGTCGGTGGAGATACGCAGTATTTT
d_gene: TRBD2; abundance: .; j_gene: TRBJ2-3; v_gene: TRBV11-2; CDR3aa: CASSLEAGGRTGTQYF; CDR3nt: TGTGCCAGCAGCTTAGAAGCGGGGGGCCGCACAGGAACGCAGTATTTT